This TCR beta chain was recorded in a study of OX40 agonist ivuxolimab in advanced cancers. In the study overall: Patients' therapy was ivuxolimab, an antibody that acts as an agonist of OX40 (CD134). The study, taken as a whole, reports: Among the lowest peripheral clonal expansion occurred in 0.1-3.0 mg/kg partial responders.

Details on this clone: Its target is not known.

CDR1 and CDR2 (germline): LNHDA, SQIVND (reference sequence). V shed 7 bases and J shed 2 bases, with 17 bases lying between them. The CDR3 loop spans 15 amino acids. Libraries were prepared by immunoSEQ multiplex PCR; TCRdb keeps only in-frame clonotypes and omits some of them. The sample holds approximately 80,000 clones, around 94% seen once. The chain employs TRBV19 and TRBJ1-1; D not resolved. This TCR came from an adult with an advanced solid tumor such as melanoma, head and neck, liver or kidney cancer. The sample was CD4+ or CD8+ T cells sorted from blood, taken in a trial of the OX40 agonist ivuxolimab. In DNA form, the CDR3 reads TGTGCCAGTATGCTGCGTGGAGCCGAAAACACTGAAGCTTTCTTT. This encodes CASMLRGAENTEAFF.